This T cell receptor (beta chain) derives from a study of blood T cell repertoires in COVID-19. In the study overall: Collection of acute and convalescent COVID-19 samples took place in the United States, Italy and Spain. PBMCs, B-cell-depleted T cells, or T cells provided the cDNA or gDNA that made up the material.

Authors' processing steps: Using reference gene primer amplification, nucleated cell counts were estimated. Method: immunoSEQ multiplex PCR; TCRdb's copy keeps in-frame clones and lacks some. The DNA was the basis for D and trimming; V, J and clone size are from that table. The data contain about 55,000 clones, roughly 80% of them singletons. The CDR3 runs to 15 residues. Unmatched junction bases numbered 0, after V lost 3 bases and J lost 0 bases. The germline gives CDR1 SGHTA, CDR2 FQGTGA. The rearrangement uses TRBV7-3 and TRBJ1-4; 8 bases align to TRBD1. The sequence was collected from a human donor in a cohort sampled during active or convalescent COVID-19. Sequenced sample: peripheral blood. CDR3 loop: CASSLTGATNEKLFF. In DNA, the CDR3 is TGTGCCAGCAGCTTGACAGGGGCAACTAATGAAAAACTGTTTTTT.